This TCR beta chain was recorded in a study of blood T cell repertoires in COVID-19. Only in-frame clones appear in the TCRdb table, and some are missing; sequencing was by immunoSEQ multiplex PCR. The data hold about 380,000 clones, with 88% observed a single time. The CDR3 runs to 13 residues. Germline V lookup: CDR1 SGHKS, CDR2 YYEKEE (reference sequence). V lost 0 bases and J lost 2, with 5 bases in between. Adults between about 18 and 95 years of age took part from about two dozen US areas. This sequence was found in a woman between 18 and 30 years old who had recovered from COVID-19. Input material: PBMCs or T cells enriched from blood (not recorded which). V usage is TRBV5-5 and J usage is TRBJ1-2; D gene ambiguous. CDR3 sequence reads: CASSLDRNYGYTF. CDR3 nucleotides: TGTGCCAGCAGCTTGGACAGAAACTATGGCTACACCTTC.